The 12 T cell receptor beta chains below all came from one sample that was sequenced in a study of control samples from healthy donors and cancer patients. Sequencing used immunoSEQ multiplex PCR; TCRdb keeps in-frame clones, though not all of them. The data contain tens of thousands of clones, about 88% of them singletons. The source material was PBMCs. The receptors come from a man between 65 and 85 years old with lung cancer.

J is TRBJ2-1 and V is TRBV24-1; TRBD1 agrees at 8 bases. Germline loops: CDR1 KGHDR, CDR2 SFDVKD. J was trimmed by 1 base and V by 0 bases; bases with no gene match: 1. The CDR3 contains 16 residues. The CDR3: CATSDLTGGSYNEQFF. CDR3 DNA sequence: TGTGCCACCAGTGATTTGACAGGGGGGTCCTACAATGAGCAGTTCTTC.

The V gene is TRBV27, the J gene TRBJ1-5; 7 bases are a match to TRBD1. The V and J ends lost 5 bases and 6 bases, in that order; junction bases with no gene match: 7. Germline values: CDR1 MNHEY, CDR2 SMNVEV (reference sequence). The CDR3 has 14 amino acids. CDR3 protein: CASSIRDRGQPQHF. CDR3 coding DNA: TGTGCCAGCAGTATTAGGGACAGAGGTCAGCCCCAGCATTTT.

This chain connects TRBV27 to TRBJ2-2; TRBD2 is a possible D gene (5 bases). CDR1 is MNHEY, CDR2 SMNVEV, per germline (reference sequence). Trimming removed 2 bases from V and 7 bases from J, with 8 bases in between. The CDR3 length is 13 residues. The CDR3 DNA is TGTGCCAGCAGTTTACGGGGTCGCGGGGAGCTGTTTTTT. It yields the protein CASSLRGRGELFF.

Of note for this clone: Just one base apart from a much larger clone, this may be a read error. The chain uses TRBV7-2 and TRBJ2-7; D not certain. Trimming removed 3 bases at V and 2 bases at J, with 2 bases between. The CDR3 consists of 11 residues. CDR1 is SGHTA, CDR2 FQGNSA, per germline. As DNA, the CDR3 is TGTGCCAGCAGCTTGACCTACGAGCAGTACTTC. As protein: CASSLTYEQYF.

The rearrangement joins TRBV7-2 to TRBJ1-3; 7 bases are shared with TRBD1. The V gene's germline CDR1 is SGHTA and CDR2 FQGNSA. V lost 4 bases to trimming and J lost 0 bases; unmatched junction nucleotides: 6. The CDR3 extends over 16 amino acids. The CDR3 spells CASSSGTASSGNTIYF. CDR3 nucleotides: TGTGCCAGCAGCTCTGGGACAGCGAGCTCTGGAAACACCATATATTTT.

CDR3 sequence reads: CASHPAGGATEAFF. Here the CDR3 DNA reads TGTGCCAGCCACCCCGCTGGGGGGGCCACTGAAGCTTTCTTT. This chain connects TRBV7-9 to TRBJ1-1, with D tentatively TRBD1 (6 bases). Trimming stripped 8 bases from V and 4 bases from J, with 17 bases between. This CDR3 comprises 14 residues. CDR1 SEHNR and CDR2 FQNEAQ come from the germline V gene (reference sequence).

The rearrangement links TRBV5-1 to TRBJ2-3, with 10 bases lining up with TRBD2. CDR3 length equals 15 residues. The germline gives CDR1 SGHRS, CDR2 YFSETQ. Losses at the gene ends were 0 bases for V and 6 bases for J; bases not matched to a gene: 4. CDR3 nucleotides: TGCGCCAGCAGCTTGGGGAGCGGGGGGGCGGATACGCAGTATTTT. This translates into CASSLGSGGADTQYF.

The chain joins TRBV7-9 to TRBJ1-1, with a tentative D call TRBD1 (5 bases). V lost 2 bases and J 1 base, leaving 8 bases between the germline ends. The germline V gene encodes CDR1 SEHNR and CDR2 FQNEAQ (reference sequence). The CDR3 contains 14 residues. The CDR3 protein is CASSLQGRNTEAFF. The CDR3 bases are TGTGCCAGCAGCTTACAGGGCAGGAACACTGAAGCTTTCTTT.

This chain uses TRBV30 with TRBJ2-3; 7 bases fit TRBD1. Germline lookup yields CDR1 GTSNPN and CDR2 SVGIG (reference sequence). Trimming took 0 bases from V and 0 from J; bases not matched to a gene: 6. This CDR3 region has 16 residues. This CDR3 is CAWSVLKTGSTDTQYF. DNA of the CDR3: TGTGCCTGGAGTGTACTTAAGACAGGGAGCACAGATACGCAGTATTTT.

The chain uses TRBV6-5 and TRBJ1-1; D gene unclear. Germline V CDR1 and CDR2: MNHEY, SVGAGI. This CDR3 spans 15 amino acids. Deletions cut 2 bases from V and 4 bases from J, with 14 bases between. In nucleotides, the CDR3 is TGTGCCAGCAGTTACCGGGAAGGCGGCGGCACTGAAGCTTTCTTT. This sequence encodes CASSYREGGGTEAFF.

This chain's CDR3 is CASSESHIGYEQYF. The DNA of the CDR3 is TGTGCCAGCAGTGAGAGTCACATTGGCTACGAGCAGTACTTC. This rearrangement joins TRBV6-1 to TRBJ2-7; the D is unclear. The V end was cut by 3 bases, the J end by 3 bases, with 12 bases between. CDR1 and CDR2 (germline): MNHNS, SASEGT. This CDR3 has 14 residues.

The chain employs TRBV7-9 and TRBJ2-2; D is unresolved. Germline V lookup: CDR1 SEHNR, CDR2 FQNEAQ (reference sequence). V was cut by 8 bases and J by 3 bases, with 16 bases left in between. The CDR3 consists of 15 residues. In nucleotides, the CDR3 is TGTGCCAGCCGCGCCGGCGACGGATACACCGGGGAGCTGTTTTTT. Amino acid sequence: CASRAGDGYTGELFF.